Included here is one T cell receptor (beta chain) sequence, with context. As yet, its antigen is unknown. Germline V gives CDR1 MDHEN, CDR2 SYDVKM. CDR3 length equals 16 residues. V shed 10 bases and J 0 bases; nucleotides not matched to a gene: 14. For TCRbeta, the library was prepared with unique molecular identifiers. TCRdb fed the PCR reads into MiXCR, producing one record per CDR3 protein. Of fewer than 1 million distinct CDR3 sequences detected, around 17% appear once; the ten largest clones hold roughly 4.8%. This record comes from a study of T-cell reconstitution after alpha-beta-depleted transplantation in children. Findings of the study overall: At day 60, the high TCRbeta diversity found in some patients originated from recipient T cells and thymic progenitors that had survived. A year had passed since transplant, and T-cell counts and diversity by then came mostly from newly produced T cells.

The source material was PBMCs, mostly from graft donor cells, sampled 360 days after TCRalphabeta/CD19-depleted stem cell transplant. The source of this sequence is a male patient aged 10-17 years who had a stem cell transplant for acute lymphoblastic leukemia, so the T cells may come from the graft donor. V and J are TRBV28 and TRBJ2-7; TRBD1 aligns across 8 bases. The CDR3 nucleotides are TGTGCCACCCGTTATTCTTCCGGGACAGGCTCCTACGAGCAGTACTTC. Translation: CATRYSSGTGSYEQYF.